This entry lists 19 T cell receptor beta chains sequenced from one sample in a study of spatial heterogeneity in lung cancer. General study points: In tumors, expanded intratumoral alpha and beta TCR counts tracked mutation counts.

Regarding time point: sample taken at primary tumor resection. TCRdb recomputed calls from the 5' RACE reads with MiXCR, one row per CDR3 protein. Here the sample spans about 100,000 distinct CDR3 sequences, 4.4% being singletons. Their antigens remain unidentified. The sequences come from lung tumor tissue, collected at surgery. The receptors here all came from a male donor with early-stage non-small cell lung cancer.

The rearrangement links TRBV6-5 to TRBJ2-5, with D possibly called TRBD1 or TRBD2 (7 bases each). V lost 2 bases, J lost 5 bases, and 18 bases lay in between. CDR1 is MNHEY, CDR2 SVGAGI, per germline. The CDR3 totals 16 residues. In DNA form, the CDR3 reads TGTGCCAGCAGTTACCCTGATGGGGGGGGACAGGAGACCCAGTACTTC. Translated: CASSYPDGGGQETQYF.

This clonotype was found many times. The chain carries TRBV27 and TRBJ2-3; 8 nucleotides agree with TRBD2. The CDR3 runs to 15 residues. Germline V gives CDR1 MNHEY, CDR2 SMNVEV (reference sequence). J was trimmed by 6 bases and V by 6 bases; bases with no gene match: 11. The CDR3 here is CASRAGTSLVDTQYF. In nucleotides, the CDR3 is TGTGCCAGCAGAGCCGGGACTAGTCTAGTGGATACGCAGTATTTT.

Many counts were recorded for this clonotype. This chain joins TRBV5-6 and TRBJ1-5; D uncertain. CDR1 is SGHDT and CDR2 is YYEEEE in the germline V gene. Trimming pared 2 bases from V and 4 bases from J, leaving 13 bases between. The CDR3 has 15 residues. The DNA for the CDR3 is TGTGCCAGCAGCTTTTTTCGACGGGTTAATCAGCCCCAGCATTTT. Protein: CASSFFRRVNQPQHF. Full variable domain (remainder filled in from reference TRBV5-6 and TRBJ1-5): DAGVTQSPTHLIKTRGQQVTLRCSPKSGHDTVSWYQQALGQGPQFIFQYYEEEERQRGNFPDRFSGHQFPNYSSELNVNALLLGDSALYLCASSFFRRVNQPQHFGDGTRLSIL.

In this sample, this clonotype turned up many times. The J gene is TRBJ2-7, the V gene TRBV9; D is unresolved. Trimming left V 4 bases short and J 6 bases short, with 11 bases between. The CDR3 spans 12 residues. Germline assignment: CDR1 SGDLS and CDR2 YYNGEE. The CDR3 DNA reads TGTGCCAGCAGCCCTACGACTGGCGAGCAGTACTTC. This gives the protein CASSPTTGEQYF.

This clonotype appeared many times. The chain is built from TRBV28 and TRBJ2-3; possible D gene TRBD2, 6 bases. Deletions cut 5 bases from V and 2 bases from J, with 20 bases between. CDR3 length equals 17 residues. Germline V gene lookup returns CDR1 MDHEN and CDR2 SYDVKM. The CDR3 protein is CASSVPSFGRNTDTQYF. The CDR3 DNA follows: TGTGCCAGCAGTGTACCCTCTTTCGGGAGAAACACAGATACGCAGTATTTT.

This clonotype was seen ten or more times. The chain recombines TRBV7-9 with TRBJ1-4; tentatively, D is TRBD1 (6 bases). The CDR3 has 17 residues. Germline V gene lookup returns CDR1 SEHNR and CDR2 FQNEAQ (reference sequence). V was trimmed by 4 bases and J by 2 bases, leaving 17 bases between them. The CDR3 DNA sequence: TGTGCCAGCAGCTCGTCGGCAACGGGGGCGACTAATGAAAAACTGTTTTTT. As protein: CASSSSATGATNEKLFF.

Many counts were recorded for this clonotype. The rearrangement links TRBV2 to TRBJ2-1; D unclear. This CDR3 has 11 amino acids. Between the trimmed V and J ends, which lost 4 bases and 7 bases, there was a span of 5 bases. Germline values: CDR1 SNHLY, CDR2 FYNNEI. As DNA, the CDR3 is TGTGCCAGCAGTGTCAGTAATGAGCAGTTCTTC. It yields the protein CASSVSNEQFF.

This clonotype has ten or more counts. The V call is TRBV13, the J call TRBJ2-7; 10 nucleotides match TRBD1. Germline assignment: CDR1 PRHDT and CDR2 FYEKMQ (reference sequence). The CDR3 loop spans 15 amino acids. The junction had 7 bases not matched to a gene; V was cut back by 4 bases and J by 4 bases. CDR3 sequence: CASSSGGQGVYEQYF. The CDR3 nucleotides are TGTGCCAGCAGCTCCGGTGGACAGGGGGTATACGAGCAGTACTTC.

There are many counts of this clonotype. One junction end does not reproduce the germline sequence, and a read error may be involved. This rearrangement joins TRBV7-9 to TRBJ1-4; D not certain. CDR1 is SEHNR, CDR2 FQNEAQ, per germline (reference sequence). The CDR3 is 15 amino acids. Here the CDR3 reads CASSPWAPTKEKLFF. The CDR3 nucleotides are TGTGCCAGCAGCCCCTGGGCACCGACTAAGGAAAAACTGTTTTTT.

In this sample, this clonotype turned up many times. The rearrangement joins TRBV27 to TRBJ2-7; the D gene is possibly TRBD2 (6 bases). Trimming cost V 3 bases and J 1 base, with 10 bases left between them. The CDR3 is 14 amino acids. Germline lookup yields CDR1 MNHEY and CDR2 SMNVEV (reference sequence). The CDR3 nucleotides are TGTGCCAGCAGTTTTGCGGGGCATTCCTACGAGCAGTACTTC. Translation gives CASSFAGHSYEQYF.

This clonotype was observed a handful of times. The chain recombines TRBV10-3 with TRBJ2-2; perhaps D is TRBD1 or TRBD2 (5 bases each). This CDR3 comprises 14 residues. Per germline, CDR1 ENHRY and CDR2 SYGVKD. V lost 1 base and J lost 4, with 7 bases in between. Here the CDR3 reads CAISEFGGTGELFF. CDR3 nucleotides: TGTGCCATCAGTGAGTTTGGGGGCACCGGGGAGCTGTTTTTT.

There are many counts of this clonotype. The chain carries TRBV20-1 and TRBJ2-7, with D possibly being TRBD1 (5 bases). Germline V gives CDR1 DFQATT, CDR2 SNEGSKA (reference sequence). The germline V and J ends were trimmed by 0 bases and 3 bases, with 15 bases remaining between them. This CDR3 has 15 residues. CDR3 sequence: CSARDREGWNYEQYF. CDR3 in DNA: TGCAGTGCTAGAGACAGGGAAGGTTGGAACTACGAGCAGTACTTC.

The V gene is TRBV9, the J gene TRBJ2-5, with 7 nucleotides matching TRBD2. The CDR3 has 14 residues. CDR1 and CDR2 (germline): SGDLS, YYNGEE. Losses at the gene ends were 10 bases for V and 6 bases for J; bases not matched to a gene: 15. The CDR3 DNA reads TGTGCCCCCCCACAGCGGGAAGGCCCGAAGACCCAGTACTTC. Translating it yields CAPPQREGPKTQYF.

This clonotype was counted ten times or more. The J gene is TRBJ2-3, the V gene TRBV20-1; 9 positions match TRBD2. V shed 6 bases, J shed 0 bases, and the junction held 4 bases outside the gene matches. Looked up from germline, CDR1 is DFQATT and CDR2 is SNEGSKA (reference sequence). This CDR3 contains 14 residues. DNA of the CDR3: TGCAGTGCCAGACTAGCGGACAGCACAGATACGCAGTATTTT. It codes for CSARLADSTDTQYF.

This clonotype was seen at least ten times. V gene TRBV6-5 combines with J gene TRBJ2-1; no reliable D call. The CDR3 covers 12 residues. Germline V lookup: CDR1 MNHEY, CDR2 SVGAGI. Trimming pared 6 bases from V and 10 bases from J, leaving 13 bases between. CDR3 sequence reads: CASSPRDREQFF. The CDR3 coding sequence is TGTGCCAGCAGCCCACGAGATCGAGAGCAGTTCTTC.

This clonotype showed up many times. The V and J genes are TRBV7-9 and TRBJ2-7; TRBD1 matches at 7 bases. CDR1 SEHNR and CDR2 FQNEAQ come from the germline V gene (reference sequence). V shed 8 bases and J 6 bases; nucleotides not matched to a gene: 10. There are 13 residues in the CDR3. The CDR3 is CASGPTGFGEQYF. For the CDR3, the DNA is TGTGCCAGCGGCCCGACAGGGTTTGGCGAGCAGTACTTC.

The rearrangement joins TRBV7-2 to TRBJ2-1; 9 bases fit TRBD1. J gave up 4 bases and V 1 base, and 11 bases lay outside the gene matches. The CDR3 is 18 residues long. From germline, CDR1 is SGHTA and CDR2 FQGNSA. The CDR3 DNA reads TGTGCCAGCAGCTTAGGGTACGCAGGGACAGGGATTTACAATGAGCAGTTCTTC. Translated, it gives CASSLGYAGTGIYNEQFF.

This clonotype has a count of ten or more. This chain uses TRBV7-9 with TRBJ2-1; D not certain. V lost 6 bases and J lost 7, with 10 bases in between. Germline V gene lookup returns CDR1 SEHNR and CDR2 FQNEAQ (reference sequence). This CDR3 is built from 12 residues. CDR3 amino acids: CASRDQTNEQFF. The DNA for the CDR3 is TGTGCCAGCAGGGACCAGACGAATGAGCAGTTCTTC.

As regards this clonotype: This may come from a read error, since a much larger clone is one base off. The chain links TRBV28 to TRBJ1-2; TRBD1 might be the D (5 bases). This CDR3 is 13 amino acids long. The germline CDR1 and CDR2 sequences are MDHEN and SYDVKM. This CDR3 reads CASSLSGVRGYIF. The CDR3 nucleotides read TGTGCCAGCAGTTTATCGGGGGTTCGTGGCTACATCTTC.